These 27 T cell receptor beta chains came from one sample sequenced in a study of neurological immune-mediated disorders. MiXCR, run by TCRdb on the 5' RACE reads, gives a single entry per CDR3 protein. This table holds about 50,000 distinct CDR3 sequences, approximately 4.4% found once. Source material: PBMCs. The receptors come from a man aged 50-59 years with multiple sclerosis.

This clonotype was recorded at least ten times. J is TRBJ2-7 and V is TRBV27, with D possibly called TRBD1 or TRBD2 (7 bases each). The V gene's germline CDR1 is MNHEY and CDR2 SMNVEV (reference sequence). This CDR3 is 15 amino acids long. Trimming shortened V by 6 bases and J by 3 bases, and 18 bases separated the two germline ends. CDR3 DNA sequence: TGTGCCAGCAGGAAACAGGGAGGGGGCTACTACGAGCAGTACTTC. It translates to CASRKQGGGYYEQYF.

This clonotype was recorded many times. V gene TRBV6-5 combines with J gene TRBJ2-1; 8 nucleotides line up with TRBD2. V trimming: 5 bases; J trimming: 6 bases; junction bases outside the gene matches: 15. Germline loops: CDR1 MNHEY, CDR2 SVGAGI. This CDR3 region has 17 residues. CDR3 nucleotide sequence: TGTGCCAGCAGTCGAAACTCTGGGACTAGAGGACGCAATGAGCAGTTCTTC. Its translation: CASSRNSGTRGRNEQFF.

This clonotype was counted at least ten times. The rearrangement links TRBV28 to TRBJ2-1, with D possibly TRBD2 on 7 matching bases. The CDR3 covers 15 residues. The germline CDR1 and CDR2 sequences are MDHEN and SYDVKM. V was cut by 3 bases and J by 9 bases, with 18 bases left in between. CDR3 DNA sequence: TGTGCCAGCAGTTTCCTCGGCAGGGGAGGGCCTGAGCAGTTCTTC. This translates into CASSFLGRGGPEQFF.

This clonotype showed up just a few times. V usage is TRBV5-1 and J usage is TRBJ2-5, with D possibly being TRBD2 (5 bases). The CDR3 has 16 amino acids. The ends were cut back, 0 bases at V and 0 bases at J, with 12 bases in the middle. The germline CDR1 and CDR2 sequences are SGHRS and YFSETQ. The CDR3 sequence: CASSLGRRPYQETQYF. The CDR3 coding sequence is TGCGCCAGCAGCTTGGGGAGGCGGCCGTACCAAGAGACCCAGTACTTC.

Only a few counts were recorded for this clonotype. The chain links TRBV12-3 or TRBV12-4 to TRBJ2-3; D may be TRBD2 (6 bases). V was clipped by 7 bases and J by 2 bases, with 16 bases between them. This CDR3 has 15 residues. This chain's CDR3 is CASTGVSGLTDTQYF. The CDR3 DNA sequence: TGTGCCAGCACGGGGGTGAGCGGACTCACAGATACGCAGTATTTT.

The chain is built from TRBV30 and TRBJ2-5, with D hard to call. The V and J ends lost 2 bases and 1 base respectively, with 5 bases between them. The CDR3 sequence is 12 residues long. Germline CDR1 is GTSNPN and CDR2 is SVGIG (reference sequence). In DNA form, the CDR3 reads TGTGCCTGGAGTCCCGTCCAAGAGACCCAGTACTTC. Translation gives CAWSPVQETQYF.

Many counts were recorded for this clonotype. The DNA of the CDR3 is TGTGCCAGCAGTAACCCGGGACAGCTCTACGAGCAGTACTTC. It specifies CASSNPGQLYEQYF. V usage is TRBV6-2 or TRBV6-3 and J usage is TRBJ2-7; 7 bases map to TRBD1. In germline, CDR1 is MNHEY, CDR2 SVGEGT. Trimming at V came to 5 bases and at J to 3 bases, leaving 7 bases not matched to a gene. This CDR3 is 14 amino acids long.

As for this clonotype: At one end, the junction sequence differs from germline, possibly due to a read error. The rearrangement links TRBV4-1 to TRBJ1-5, with unresolved D. The CDR3 runs 16 residues. The V gene's germline CDR1 is MGHRA and CDR2 YSYEKL. CDR3 nucleotides: TGCGCCAGCAGCCAATCTGGGAAGGGAAGCAATCAGCCCCAGAATTTT. The encoded protein is CASSQSGKGSNQPQNF.

Ten or more counts support this clonotype. The chain combines TRBV5-6 with TRBJ2-5; TRBD1 matches at 7 bases. Germline V gene lookup returns CDR1 SGHDT and CDR2 YYEEEE. The CDR3 contains 14 residues. V was pared by 2 bases and J by 3 bases, with 4 bases of the junction left unmatched. The CDR3 DNA reads as TGTGCCAGCAGCTTCACCGGGACAGAAGAGACCCAGTACTTC. Translating it yields CASSFTGTEETQYF.

This clonotype occurred many times. The gene calls are TRBV5-6 and TRBJ2-6, with D perhaps TRBD1 (6 bases). CDR1 is SGHDT and CDR2 is YYEEEE in the germline V gene. The CDR3 has 19 amino acids. The V and J ends lost 3 bases and 0 bases respectively, with 19 bases between them. The CDR3 here is CASSSFRGRLRSGANVLTF. CDR3 bases: TGTGCCAGCAGCTCCTTTAGGGGGAGACTGCGCTCTGGGGCCAACGTCCTGACTTTC.

The table lists this clonotype with many counts. The chain joins TRBV7-3 to TRBJ2-2, with 12 nucleotides matching TRBD2. This CDR3 has 17 residues. The V gene's germline CDR1 is SGHTA and CDR2 FQGTGA. V lost 2 bases to trimming and J lost 4 bases; unmatched junction nucleotides: 5. DNA for the CDR3: TGTGCCAGCAGCTTACTAGCGGGAGGGCCATTCACCGGGGAGCTGTTTTTT. Translated, it gives CASSLLAGGPFTGELFF.

The gene calls are TRBV6-2 or TRBV6-3 and TRBJ2-2; a possible D gene is TRBD1 (6 bases). V was clipped by 4 bases and J by 2 bases, with 17 bases between them. The CDR3 has 17 amino acids. The germline V gene has CDR1 MNHEY and CDR2 SVGEGT. The CDR3 here is CASSWARADRNTGELFF. The CDR3 bases are TGTGCCAGCAGTTGGGCCCGCGCGGACAGAAACACCGGGGAGCTGTTTTTT.

This clonotype was seen repeatedly, ten times or more. The chain carries TRBV20-1 and TRBJ2-5; 10 nucleotides align to TRBD1. The CDR3 is 15 amino acids. Looked up from germline, CDR1 is DFQATT and CDR2 is SNEGSKA (reference sequence). Trimming cost V 2 bases and J 5 bases; bases outside gene matches: 8. CDR3 sequence (DNA): TGCAGTGCTAGATACCGACAGGGGGCAGGGGAGACCCAGTACTTC. It codes for CSARYRQGAGETQYF.

This clonotype was detected ten times or more. J is TRBJ2-7 and V is TRBV28; TRBD2 agrees at 7 bases. Germline V gene sequence: CDR1 MDHEN, CDR2 SYDVKM. The CDR3 runs to 15 residues. Trimming at V came to 4 bases and at J to 7 bases, leaving 13 bases not matched to a gene. Here the CDR3 reads CASSSSGTRGGEQYF. CDR3 DNA: TGTGCCAGCAGTTCTAGCGGTACCCGAGGTGGAGAGCAGTACTTC.

J is TRBJ2-3 and V is TRBV20-1, with a weak D call TRBD2 (5 bases). Germline V gene sequence: CDR1 DFQATT, CDR2 SNEGSKA (reference sequence). Trimming shortened V by 5 bases and J by 11 bases, and 23 bases separated the two germline ends. The CDR3 consists of 14 residues. The DNA of the CDR3 is TGCAGTGCTCTGCTAATAGACGGGGTCCTTGGGCAGTATTTT. Translation: CSALLIDGVLGQYF.

Many counts were recorded for this clonotype. This rearrangement joins TRBV9 to TRBJ2-6; 10 bases fit TRBD1. Germline assignment: CDR1 SGDLS and CDR2 YYNGEE. The CDR3 is 17 amino acids. V lost 3 bases to trimming and J lost 4 bases; unmatched junction nucleotides: 7. The CDR3: CASSDRQGAVGANVLTF. DNA of the CDR3: TGTGCCAGCAGCGACCGACAGGGGGCTGTCGGGGCCAACGTCCTGACTTTC.

This clonotype was detected ten times or more. DNA of the CDR3: TGCGCCAGCAGCAACCGTAGCTCCTACAATGAGCAGTTCTTC. Translated, it gives CASSNRSSYNEQFF. The V gene is TRBV5-1, the J gene TRBJ2-1; D is uncertain. This CDR3 has 14 amino acids. Deletions cut 4 bases from V and 0 bases from J, with 8 bases between. CDR1 is SGHRS, CDR2 YFSETQ, per germline.

V is TRBV4-2 and J is TRBJ1-2; D is ambiguous. CDR1 and CDR2 from the germline V gene are LGHNA and YNFKEQ. This CDR3 comprises 15 residues. Trimming cost V 0 bases and J 1 base, with 9 bases left between them. The CDR3 DNA reads TGTGCCAGCAGCCAAGAGACCGTGGATAACTATGGCTACACCTTC. Translated, it gives CASSQETVDNYGYTF.

This clonotype showed up many times. The V call is TRBV5-6, the J call TRBJ2-7, with D possibly being TRBD1 (6 bases). Per the germline V gene, CDR1 is SGHDT and CDR2 is YYEEEE. This CDR3 is built from 17 residues. Trimming removed 3 bases from V and 1 base from J, with 20 bases in between. CDR3 DNA sequence: TGTGCCAGCAGCTCATTCCGGACAGTAAGTTGGTCCTACGAGCAGTACTTC. As protein: CASSSFRTVSWSYEQYF.

There are a few counts of this clonotype. The V call is TRBV9, the J call TRBJ2-3, with 10 bases that match TRBD2. After removal of 0 bases from V and 2 bases from J, the junction contained 3 bases not matched to a gene. Germline values: CDR1 SGDLS, CDR2 YYNGEE. This CDR3 spans 16 amino acids. CDR3 bases: TGTGCCAGCAGCGTAGGGACTAGCGGAATCACAGATACGCAGTATTTT. It specifies CASSVGTSGITDTQYF.

The genes are TRBV12-3 or TRBV12-4 and TRBJ1-1, with D maybe TRBD1 (6 bases). This CDR3 contains 13 residues. Trimming shortened V by 6 bases and J by 3 bases, and 11 bases separated the two germline ends. The CDR3 is CASRRTGYTEAFF. The CDR3 DNA is TGTGCCAGCAGACGAACAGGGTACACTGAAGCTTTCTTT.

The chain recombines TRBV7-8 with TRBJ1-2; no definite D call. Trimming left V 5 bases short and J 4 bases short, with 11 bases between. There are 13 residues in the CDR3. Germline V CDR1 and CDR2: SGHVS, FQNEAQ. CDR3 loop: CASSAPVFYGYTF. The CDR3 nucleotides are TGTGCCAGCAGCGCCCCGGTTTTCTATGGCTACACCTTC.

In this sample, this clonotype turned up many times. The V gene is TRBV5-6, the J gene TRBJ2-2, with 8 bases aligning to TRBD2. The germline CDR1 and CDR2 sequences are SGHDT and YYEEEE. V lost 5 bases, J lost 4 bases, and 10 bases stayed unmatched. The CDR3 contains 16 residues. For the CDR3, the DNA is TGTGCCAGCAGATCCGGGGGGGCCTGGAGCACCGGGGAGCTGTTTTTT. This codes for CASRSGGAWSTGELFF.

In this sample, this clonotype turned up many times. The rearrangement links TRBV6-1 to TRBJ2-3, with TRBD2 identical over 12 bases. The CDR3 spans 19 residues. CDR1 and CDR2 (germline): MNHNS, SASEGT. With V trimmed by 5 bases and J by 5 bases, 17 bases remained unmatched. CDR3 DNA sequence: TGTGCCAGCAGTAAAACGCTAGCGGGAGGGGGAACTTTCGGAGATACGCAGTATTTT. Translation: CASSKTLAGGGTFGDTQYF.

This clonotype appeared many times. The V and J genes are TRBV7-3 and TRBJ2-3, with D possibly being TRBD2 (5 bases). The germline V gene has CDR1 SGHTA and CDR2 FQGTGA. The germline V and J ends were trimmed by 3 bases and 2 bases, with 12 bases remaining between them. This CDR3 is 15 amino acids long. The DNA for the CDR3 is TGTGCCAGCAGCTTGGGGAGTACCCCCACAGATACGCAGTATTTT. This codes for CASSLGSTPTDTQYF.

With respect to this clonotype: Lacking the conserved final phenylalanine or tryptophan, this CDR3 likely reflects a read error. The chain combines TRBV20-1 with TRBJ2-4; 7 bases match TRBD1. Germline assignment: CDR1 DFQATT and CDR2 SNEGSKA (reference sequence). CDR3 length: 15 residues. Unmatched junction bases numbered 7, after V lost 5 bases and J lost 0 bases. CDR3 sequence (DNA): TGCAGTGCTTCCGGGACAGTCGAAGCCAAAAACATTCAGTACAAC. Its protein product is CSASGTVEAKNIQYN.

This clonotype was counted at least ten times. The chain recombines TRBV7-9 with TRBJ1-5, with TRBD1 as a possible D gene (6 bases). Germline-derived CDR1 and CDR2 are SEHNR and FQNEAQ (reference sequence). This CDR3 comprises 14 residues. V lost 5 bases, J lost 7 bases, and 15 bases lay in between. CDR3 protein: CASSLTDSWQPQHF. The DNA of the CDR3 is TGTGCCAGCAGCCTGACGGACAGCTGGCAGCCCCAGCATTTT.